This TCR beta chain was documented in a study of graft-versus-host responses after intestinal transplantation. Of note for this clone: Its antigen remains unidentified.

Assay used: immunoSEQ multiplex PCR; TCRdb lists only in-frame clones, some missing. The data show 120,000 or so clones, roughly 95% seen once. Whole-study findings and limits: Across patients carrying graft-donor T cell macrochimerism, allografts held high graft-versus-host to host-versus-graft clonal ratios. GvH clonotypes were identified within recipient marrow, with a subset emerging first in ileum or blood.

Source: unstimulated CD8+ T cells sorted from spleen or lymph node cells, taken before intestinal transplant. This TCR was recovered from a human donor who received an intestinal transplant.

The CDR3 DNA follows: TGTGCCAGCAGTTTGGCAGGGAGCAACGAGCAGTACTTC. It encodes CASSLAGSNEQYF. The rearrangement joins TRBV27 to TRBJ2-7; perhaps D is TRBD1 or TRBD2 (5 bases each). Germline loops: CDR1 MNHEY, CDR2 SMNVEV (reference sequence). This CDR3 has 13 residues. Trimming stripped 3 bases from V and 5 bases from J, with 11 bases between.